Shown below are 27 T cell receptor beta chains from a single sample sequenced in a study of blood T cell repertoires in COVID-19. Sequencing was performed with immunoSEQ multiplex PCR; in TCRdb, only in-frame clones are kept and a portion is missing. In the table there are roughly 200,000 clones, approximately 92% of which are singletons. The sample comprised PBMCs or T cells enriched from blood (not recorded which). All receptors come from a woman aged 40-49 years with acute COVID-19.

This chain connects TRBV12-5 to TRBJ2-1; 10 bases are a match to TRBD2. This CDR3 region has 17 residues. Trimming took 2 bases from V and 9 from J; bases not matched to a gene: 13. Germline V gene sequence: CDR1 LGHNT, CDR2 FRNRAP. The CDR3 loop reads CASGLSGDQRGGGEQFF. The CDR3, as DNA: TGTGCTAGTGGTTTGTCAGGGGATCAGCGGGGGGGCGGTGAGCAGTTCTTC.

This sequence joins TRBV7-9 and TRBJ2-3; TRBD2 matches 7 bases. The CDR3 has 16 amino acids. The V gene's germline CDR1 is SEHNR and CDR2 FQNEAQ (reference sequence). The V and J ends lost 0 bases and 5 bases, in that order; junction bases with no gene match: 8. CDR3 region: CASSLASSGARDTQYF. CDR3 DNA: TGTGCCAGCAGCTTAGCATCTAGCGGAGCTCGAGATACGCAGTATTTT.

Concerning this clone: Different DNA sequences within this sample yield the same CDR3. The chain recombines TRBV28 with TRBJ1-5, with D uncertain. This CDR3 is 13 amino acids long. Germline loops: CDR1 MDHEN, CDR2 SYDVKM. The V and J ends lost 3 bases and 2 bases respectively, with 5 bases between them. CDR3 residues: CASSFGGNQPQHF. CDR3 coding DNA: TGTGCCAGCAGTTTTGGAGGCAATCAGCCCCAGCATTTT.

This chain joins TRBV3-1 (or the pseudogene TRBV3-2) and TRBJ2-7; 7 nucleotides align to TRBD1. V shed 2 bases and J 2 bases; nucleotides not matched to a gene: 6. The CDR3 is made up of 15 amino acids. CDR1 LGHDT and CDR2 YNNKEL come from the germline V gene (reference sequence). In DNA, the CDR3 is TGTGCCAGCAGCCAAACGAGGGGGCCACCCTACGAGCAGTACTTC. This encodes CASSQTRGPPYEQYF.

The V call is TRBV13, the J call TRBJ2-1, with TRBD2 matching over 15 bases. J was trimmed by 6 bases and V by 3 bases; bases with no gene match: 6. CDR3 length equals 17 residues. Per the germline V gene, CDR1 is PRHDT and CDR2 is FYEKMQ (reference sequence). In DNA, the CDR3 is TGTGCCAGCAGCTTGCGCCGGACTAGCGGGGGGGCCAATGAGCAGTTCTTC. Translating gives CASSLRRTSGGANEQFF.

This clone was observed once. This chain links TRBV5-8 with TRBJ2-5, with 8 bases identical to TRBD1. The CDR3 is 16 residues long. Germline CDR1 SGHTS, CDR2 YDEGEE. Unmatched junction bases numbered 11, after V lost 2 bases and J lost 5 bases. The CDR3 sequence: CASSLLAGQGWETQYF. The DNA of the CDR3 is TGTGCCAGCAGCTTACTAGCAGGACAGGGTTGGGAGACCCAGTACTTC.

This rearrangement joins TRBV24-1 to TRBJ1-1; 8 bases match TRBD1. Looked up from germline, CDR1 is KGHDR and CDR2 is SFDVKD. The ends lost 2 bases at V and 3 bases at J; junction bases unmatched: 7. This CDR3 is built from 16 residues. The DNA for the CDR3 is TGTGCCACCAGTGATTCGACAGGGGAGGAGGACACTGAAGCTTTCTTT. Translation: CATSDSTGEEDTEAFF.

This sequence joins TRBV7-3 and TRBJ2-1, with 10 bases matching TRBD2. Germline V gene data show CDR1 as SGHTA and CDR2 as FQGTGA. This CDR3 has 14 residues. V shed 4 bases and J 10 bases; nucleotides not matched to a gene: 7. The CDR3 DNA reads TGTGCCAGCAGCTATACTAGCGGGGTGAACGAGCAGTTCTTC. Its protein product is CASSYTSGVNEQFF.

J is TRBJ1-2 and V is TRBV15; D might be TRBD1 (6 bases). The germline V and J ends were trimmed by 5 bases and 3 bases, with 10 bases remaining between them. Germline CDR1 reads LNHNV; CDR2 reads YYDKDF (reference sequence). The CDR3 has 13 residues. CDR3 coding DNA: TGTGCCACCAGCGCTGGACAGCACTATGGCTACACCTTC. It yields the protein CATSAGQHYGYTF.

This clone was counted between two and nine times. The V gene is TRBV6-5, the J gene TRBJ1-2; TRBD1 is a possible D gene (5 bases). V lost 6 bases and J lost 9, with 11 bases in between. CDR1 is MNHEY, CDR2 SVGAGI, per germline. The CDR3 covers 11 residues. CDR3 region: CASRGRERYTF. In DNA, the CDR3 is TGTGCCAGCAGGGGCAGGGAACGCTACACCTTC.

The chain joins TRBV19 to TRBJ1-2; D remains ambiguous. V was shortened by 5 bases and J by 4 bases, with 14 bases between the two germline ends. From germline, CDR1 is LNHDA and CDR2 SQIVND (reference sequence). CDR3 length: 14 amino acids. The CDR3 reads CASSSGEIGYGYTF. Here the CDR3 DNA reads TGTGCCAGTAGTTCAGGTGAAATTGGCTATGGCTACACCTTC.

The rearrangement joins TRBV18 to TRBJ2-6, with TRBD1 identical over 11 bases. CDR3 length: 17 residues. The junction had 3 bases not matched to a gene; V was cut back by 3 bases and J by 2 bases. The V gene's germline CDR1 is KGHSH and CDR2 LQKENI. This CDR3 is CASSPGQGAPGANVLTF. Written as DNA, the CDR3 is TGTGCCAGCTCACCCGGACAGGGGGCGCCTGGGGCCAACGTCCTGACTTTC.

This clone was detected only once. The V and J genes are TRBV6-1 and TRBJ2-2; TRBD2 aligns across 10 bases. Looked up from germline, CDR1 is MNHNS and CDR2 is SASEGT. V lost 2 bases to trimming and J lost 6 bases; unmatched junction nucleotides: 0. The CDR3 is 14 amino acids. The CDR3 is CASSETSGAGELFF. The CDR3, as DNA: TGTGCCAGCAGTGAAACTAGCGGGGCCGGGGAGCTGTTTTTT.

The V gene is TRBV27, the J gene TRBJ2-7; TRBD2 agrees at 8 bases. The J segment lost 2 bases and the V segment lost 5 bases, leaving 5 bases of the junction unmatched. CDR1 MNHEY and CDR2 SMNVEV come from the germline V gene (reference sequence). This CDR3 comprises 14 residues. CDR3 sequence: CASSVFSGAYEQYF. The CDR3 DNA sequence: TGTGCCAGCAGTGTCTTTAGCGGGGCCTACGAGCAGTACTTC.

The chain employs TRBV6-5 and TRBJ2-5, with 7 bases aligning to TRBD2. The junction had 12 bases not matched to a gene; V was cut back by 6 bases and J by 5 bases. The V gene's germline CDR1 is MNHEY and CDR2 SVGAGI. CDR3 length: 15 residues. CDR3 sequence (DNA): TGTGCCAGCAGCCCCCCTGGCGGGAGACGTGAGACCCAGTACTTC. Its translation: CASSPPGGRRETQYF.

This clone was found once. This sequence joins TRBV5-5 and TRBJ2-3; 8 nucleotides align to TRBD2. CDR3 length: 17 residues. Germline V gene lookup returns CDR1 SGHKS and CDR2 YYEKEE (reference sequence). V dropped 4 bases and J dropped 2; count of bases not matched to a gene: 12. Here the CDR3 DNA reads TGTGCCAGCAGCGTACTCGGGAGGGCAGGGGACACAGATACGCAGTATTTT. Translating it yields CASSVLGRAGDTDTQYF.

The CDR3 sequence is CASSYGTGSGNTIYF. CDR3 bases: TGTGCCAGCAGTTACGGGACAGGCTCTGGAAACACCATATATTTT. V gene TRBV6-5 combines with J gene TRBJ1-3, with 8 bases matching TRBD1. From germline, CDR1 is MNHEY and CDR2 SVGAGI. The CDR3 totals 15 residues. The J segment lost 0 bases and the V segment lost 2 bases, leaving 0 bases of the junction unmatched.

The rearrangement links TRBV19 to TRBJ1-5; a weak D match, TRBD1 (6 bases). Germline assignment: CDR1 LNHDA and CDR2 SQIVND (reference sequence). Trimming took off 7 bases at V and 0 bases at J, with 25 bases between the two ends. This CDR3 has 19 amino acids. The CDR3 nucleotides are TGTGCCAGTACCAAGAGCAGAGACTTTGGGGGCGGTAGCAATCAGCCCCAGCATTTT. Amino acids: CASTKSRDFGGGSNQPQHF. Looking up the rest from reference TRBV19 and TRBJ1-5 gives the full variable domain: DGGITQSPKYLFRKEGQNVTLSCEQNLNHDAMYWYRQDPGQGLRLIYYSQIVNDFQKGDIAEGYSVSREKKESFPLTVTSAQKNPTAFYLCASTKSRDFGGGSNQPQHFGDGTRLSIL.

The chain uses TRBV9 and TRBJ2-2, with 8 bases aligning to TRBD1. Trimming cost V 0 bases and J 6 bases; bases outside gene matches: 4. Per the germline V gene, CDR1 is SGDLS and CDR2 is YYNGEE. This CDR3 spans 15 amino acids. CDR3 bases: TGTGCCAGCAGCGTAGCAGGACAGGGATCCGGGGAGCTGTTTTTT. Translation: CASSVAGQGSGELFF.

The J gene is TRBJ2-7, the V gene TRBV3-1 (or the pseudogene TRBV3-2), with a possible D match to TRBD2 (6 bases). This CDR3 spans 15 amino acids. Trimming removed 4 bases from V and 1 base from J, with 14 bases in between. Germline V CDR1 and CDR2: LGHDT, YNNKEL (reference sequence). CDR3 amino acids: CASSLGTVDSYEQYF. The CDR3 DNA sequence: TGTGCCAGCAGCCTCGGGACTGTCGATTCCTACGAGCAGTACTTC.

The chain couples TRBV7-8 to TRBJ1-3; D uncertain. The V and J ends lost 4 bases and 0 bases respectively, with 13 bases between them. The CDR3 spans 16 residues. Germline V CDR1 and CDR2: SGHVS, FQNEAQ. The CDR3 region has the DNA TGTGCCAGCAGCTCGAAAACAGTTCTCTCTGGAAACACCATATATTTT. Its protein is CASSSKTVLSGNTIYF.

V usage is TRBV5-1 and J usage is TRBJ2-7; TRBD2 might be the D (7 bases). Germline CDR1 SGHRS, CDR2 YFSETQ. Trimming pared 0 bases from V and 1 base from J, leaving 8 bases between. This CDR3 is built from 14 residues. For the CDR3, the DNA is TGCGCCAGCAGCTTGGAGGGGGGGTCCTACGAGCAGTACTTC. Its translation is CASSLEGGSYEQYF.

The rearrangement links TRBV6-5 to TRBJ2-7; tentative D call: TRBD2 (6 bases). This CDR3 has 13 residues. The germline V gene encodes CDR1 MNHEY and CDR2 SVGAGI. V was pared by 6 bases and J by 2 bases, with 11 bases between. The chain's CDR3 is CASRLASTYEQYF. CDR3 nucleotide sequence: TGTGCCAGCAGGCTAGCGTCGACCTACGAGCAGTACTTC.

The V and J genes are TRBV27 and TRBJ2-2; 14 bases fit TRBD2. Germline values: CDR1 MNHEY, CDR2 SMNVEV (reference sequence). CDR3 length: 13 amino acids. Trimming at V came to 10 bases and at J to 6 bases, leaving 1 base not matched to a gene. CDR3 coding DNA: TGTGCCACGGGACTAGCGGGAGCCGGGGAGCTGTTTTTT. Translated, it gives CATGLAGAGELFF.

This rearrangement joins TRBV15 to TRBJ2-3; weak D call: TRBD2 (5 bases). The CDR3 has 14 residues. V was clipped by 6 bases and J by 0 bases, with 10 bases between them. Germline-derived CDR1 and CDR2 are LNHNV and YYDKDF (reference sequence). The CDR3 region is CATSVLDSTDTQYF. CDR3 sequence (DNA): TGTGCCACCAGTGTACTAGACAGCACAGATACGCAGTATTTT.

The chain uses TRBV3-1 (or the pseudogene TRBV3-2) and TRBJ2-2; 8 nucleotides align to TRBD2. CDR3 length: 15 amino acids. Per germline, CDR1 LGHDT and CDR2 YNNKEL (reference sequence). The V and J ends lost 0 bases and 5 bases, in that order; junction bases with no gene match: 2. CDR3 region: CASSQEASGTGELFF. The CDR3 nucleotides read TGTGCCAGCAGCCAAGAGGCTAGCGGGACCGGGGAGCTGTTTTTT.

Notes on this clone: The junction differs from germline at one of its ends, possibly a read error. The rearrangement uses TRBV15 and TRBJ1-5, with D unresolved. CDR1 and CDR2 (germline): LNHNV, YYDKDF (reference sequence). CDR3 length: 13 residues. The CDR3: CATSGEKRKPQHF. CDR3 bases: TGTGCCACCAGCGGAGAGAAGAGGAAGCCCCAGCATTTT.